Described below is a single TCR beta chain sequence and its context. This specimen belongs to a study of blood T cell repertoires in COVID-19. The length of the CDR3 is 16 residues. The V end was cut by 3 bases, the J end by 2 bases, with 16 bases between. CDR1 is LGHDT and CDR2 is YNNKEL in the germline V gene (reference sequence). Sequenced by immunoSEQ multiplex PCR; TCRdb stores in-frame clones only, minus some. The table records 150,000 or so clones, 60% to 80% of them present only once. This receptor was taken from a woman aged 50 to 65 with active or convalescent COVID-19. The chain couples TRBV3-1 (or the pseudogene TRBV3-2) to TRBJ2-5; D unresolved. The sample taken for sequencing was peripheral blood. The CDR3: CASSQGLADPQETQYF. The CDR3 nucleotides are TGTGCCAGCAGCCAGGGCCTCGCCGACCCTCAAGAGACCCAGTACTTC.